The 9 T cell receptor beta chains below come from one sample, sequenced in a study of cytomegalovirus exposure and HLA in healthy donors. With 60 Vbeta and 13 Jbeta primers, the PCR was carried out. Assay used: immunoSEQ multiplex PCR; TCRdb lists only in-frame clones, some missing. The profile shows 97,000 or so clones, approximately 71% of them singletons. What was sequenced was PBMCs. Every receptor here comes from a male donor in good health and CMV-seropositive.

This chain connects TRBV28 to TRBJ1-2; tentative D call: TRBD1 (6 bases). This CDR3 has 16 amino acids. Between the trimmed V and J ends, which lost 7 bases and 8 bases, there was a span of 26 bases. The germline CDR1 and CDR2 sequences are MDHEN and SYDVKM. The CDR3 loop is CASTLGGDGTIRGYTF. The CDR3 DNA reads TGTGCCAGCACCCTAGGGGGGGACGGGACGATTCGGGGCTACACCTTC.

This chain links TRBV5-5 with TRBJ1-1; a weak D match, TRBD1 (6 bases). V shed 0 bases and J shed 4 bases, with 19 bases lying between them. The germline V gene encodes CDR1 SGHKS and CDR2 YYEKEE (reference sequence). The CDR3 length is 17 residues. As DNA, the CDR3 is TGTGCCAGCAGCTTGGGGGGGCCGAGGGCGTTGGGCACTGAAGCTTTCTTT. Amino acid sequence: CASSLGGPRALGTEAFF.

The gene calls are TRBV7-6 and TRBJ2-6, with 8 positions matching TRBD2. CDR1 and CDR2 (germline): SGHVS, FNYEAQ. Unmatched junction bases numbered 15, after V lost 1 base and J lost 4 bases. The CDR3 totals 20 residues. CDR3 sequence reads: CASSLGPSGSRLGGANVLTF. Here the CDR3 DNA reads TGTGCCAGCAGCTTAGGGCCTAGCGGGTCTCGGTTAGGGGGGGCCAACGTCCTGACTTTC.

This rearrangement joins TRBV6-1 to TRBJ2-2; D might be TRBD1 (6 bases). Germline lookup yields CDR1 MNHNS and CDR2 SASEGT. Trimming left V 7 bases short and J 1 base short, with 13 bases between. This CDR3 spans 15 amino acids. The CDR3 DNA sequence: TGTGCCAGCATAACCAGGGGCATGAACACCGGGGAGCTGTTTTTT. Its protein is CASITRGMNTGELFF.

The rearrangement uses TRBV27 and TRBJ2-5, with TRBD1 identical over 11 bases. Per germline, CDR1 MNHEY and CDR2 SMNVEV (reference sequence). V lost 7 bases to trimming and J lost 4 bases; unmatched junction nucleotides: 5. The CDR3 has 14 amino acids. CDR3 sequence: CASKRTGGLETQYF. Here the CDR3 DNA reads TGTGCCAGCAAACGGACAGGGGGCCTAGAGACCCAGTACTTC.

The table lists this clone with a few counts. This rearrangement joins TRBV7-9 to TRBJ2-1, with TRBD2 matching over 12 bases. The J segment lost 6 bases and the V segment lost 5 bases, leaving 5 bases of the junction unmatched. The germline gives CDR1 SEHNR, CDR2 FQNEAQ (reference sequence). This CDR3 has 15 amino acids. CDR3 nucleotides: TGTGCCAGCAGCCTCACTAGCGGGAGGCGCAATGAGCAGTTCTTC. This encodes CASSLTSGRRNEQFF.

The genes are TRBV28 and TRBJ1-5; TRBD1 agrees at 7 bases. This CDR3 comprises 12 residues. V shed 3 bases, J shed 11 bases, and the junction held 4 bases outside the gene matches. Germline assignment: CDR1 MDHEN and CDR2 SYDVKM. CDR3 in amino acids: CASSLTGLTQHF. The CDR3, as DNA: TGTGCCAGCAGTTTGACAGGGTTAACCCAGCATTTT.

V is TRBV5-1 and J is TRBJ2-2; no definite D call. This CDR3 spans 14 amino acids. Trimming shortened V by 4 bases and J by 2 bases, and 9 bases separated the two germline ends. Germline V gives CDR1 SGHRS, CDR2 YFSETQ. The CDR3 region has the DNA TGCGCCAGCAGCCACCTAGACAACACCGGGGAGCTGTTTTTT. Amino acid sequence: CASSHLDNTGELFF.

The chain has TRBV7-8 and TRBJ2-1; D is unresolved. Germline V gene lookup returns CDR1 SGHVS and CDR2 FQNEAQ. The CDR3 contains 11 residues. V lost 4 bases, J lost 6 bases, and 4 bases lay in between. The CDR3 nucleotides read TGTGCCAGCAGCTCTATCAATGAGCAGTTCTTC. This translates into CASSSINEQFF.